This T cell receptor (beta chain) was sequenced for a study of T-cell reconstitution after alpha-beta-depleted transplantation in children. The study's findings and limits: T-cell counts and diversity at one year post-transplant came mainly from newly produced T cells. High day-60 TCRbeta diversity in some patients came from surviving recipient T cells and thymic progenitors.

V was pared by 3 bases and J by 4 bases, with 14 bases of the junction left unmatched. The CDR3 length is 16 residues. The V gene's germline CDR1 is GTSNPN and CDR2 SVGIG (reference sequence). This clonotype was observed at least ten times. Its antigen is as yet unknown. Unique molecular identifiers were used to barcode this TCRbeta library. One entry per CDR3 protein, called by TCRdb with MiXCR from the PCR reads. The sample comprises about 5,900 distinct CDR3 sequences, around 15% of which are singletons, and roughly 80% rests with the top ten. This sequence was found in a patient under 10 years old who had a stem cell transplant for inherited bone marrow failure, so the T cells may come from the graft donor. The chain has TRBV30 and TRBJ1-2; TRBD1 matches at 7 bases. The material sequenced was PBMCs, mostly from graft donor cells, taken 180 days after TCRalphabeta/CD19-depleted stem cell transplant. The CDR3 DNA reads as TGTGCCTGGAGCCCCCTCGACAGGGATCCGACCTATGGCTACACCTTC. Protein: CAWSPLDRDPTYGYTF.